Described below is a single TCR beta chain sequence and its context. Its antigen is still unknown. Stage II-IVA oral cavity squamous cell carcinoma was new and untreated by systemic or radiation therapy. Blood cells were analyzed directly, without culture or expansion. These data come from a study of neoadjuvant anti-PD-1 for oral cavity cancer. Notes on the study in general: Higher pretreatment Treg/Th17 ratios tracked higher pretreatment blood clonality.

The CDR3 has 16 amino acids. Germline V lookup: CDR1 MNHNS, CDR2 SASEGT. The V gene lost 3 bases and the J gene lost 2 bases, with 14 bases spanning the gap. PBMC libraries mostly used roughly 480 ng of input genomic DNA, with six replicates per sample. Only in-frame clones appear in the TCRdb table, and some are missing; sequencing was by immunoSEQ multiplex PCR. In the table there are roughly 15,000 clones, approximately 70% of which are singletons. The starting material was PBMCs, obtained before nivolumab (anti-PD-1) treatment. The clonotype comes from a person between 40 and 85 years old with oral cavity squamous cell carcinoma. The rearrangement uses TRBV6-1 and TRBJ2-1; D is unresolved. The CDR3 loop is CASSESALGPYNEQFF. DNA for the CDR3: TGTGCCAGCAGTGAGTCAGCATTAGGGCCCTACAATGAGCAGTTCTTC.